This TCR beta chain was profiled in a study of T cell responses to AZD1222 COVID-19 vaccine (dated by TCRdb to about 2021). With respect to the entire study: A total of 233 trial participants underwent TCR sequencing, of whom some 210 received two doses of AZD1222 and around 26 received two doses of the MenACWY control vaccine. Trial participants were enrolled by age into subgroups of 18-55, 56-69 and 70-plus years, and about 150, 27 and 61 TCR-sequenced participants, respectively, were included in these subgroups.

Beyond this particular receptor, the publication reports: Only a handful of AZD1222 recipients were SARS-CoV-2 seropositive at baseline, limiting conclusions about previously exposed vaccinees. Because no day 14 peak-response samples were available, the repertoires could be characterized only after the peak T cell response. Participants were mostly white British and included more females than males, and it was suggested by the authors that clonal diversity may have been underestimated. Vaccine-associated CD4 TCRs spanned the whole spike protein, with dominant responses in regions 160-218 and 743-854. The 56-69-year group was small, and its depth increase did not reach significance, likely because of low power. Epitopes outside the regions mutated in the B.1.351 and B.1.1.7 variants were reportedly recognized by nearly half of the unique spike-specific TCRs. Spike-specific TCR breadth and depth rose significantly after two AZD1222 doses compared with day 0 and with MenACWY recipients.

As regards this clone: This receptor's antigen is unknown. No base-level quality is on record; no much larger clone is a single base apart.

CDR1 and CDR2 are read off the germline V gene as KGHSH and LQKENI. Between the V and J ends, shortened by 6 bases and 0 bases respectively, the junction contains 13 bases. The CDR3 spans 15 residues, from the cysteine through the phenylalanine. CDR3 DNA only is kept here, 45 bases in frame from base 1. The time point label for this specimen denotes: about 28 days (+/-7) after the second vaccine dose. Because spike-specific TCR depth and breadth did not differ between the two schedules, AZD1222 recipients who got a second dose at roughly 4 weeks were pooled with those who got a second dose at roughly 12 weeks. Vaccinee samples came from UK trials COV001 and COV002, including a single-blind randomized controlled phase 2/3 trial of AZD1222 (ChAdOx1 nCoV-19) in healthy adults. Trial participant PBMC samples were collected at day 0 and day 28 after the second dose for TCRbeta chain sequencing. The CDR3 regions of human TCRbeta chains were analyzed by immunosequencing. As for the authors' bioinformatics: TCRs in the repertoires were matched against a reference library of SARS-CoV-2-specific TCRs that had been generated with the MIRA antigen-specificity platform. Breadth meant the fraction of unique TCRs that were SARS-CoV-2-associated, whereas depth meant the fraction of total T cells that were SARS-CoV-2-associated. Using the MIRA data, each spike-specific TCR was assigned both to the spike region to which the TCR was reactive and to a CD4 or CD8 class. Log10-transformed breadth and depth values were compared by one-way ANOVA with Sidak's multiple comparisons tests. As stored in TCRdb, this immuneACCESS dataset retains in-frame rearrangements with V and J assigned. A fraction of the clones does not appear; measured against another copy, unresolved V genes explain less than half of the discrepancy, and the remainder lacks a known reason. Clone size and V and J calls were adopted from that table, with D and trimming inferred from the DNA. In this sample the table shows 90,000 to 150,000 clones, around 90% of which occur a single time. The top ten constitute around 2.5% of the sample.

The sample in question was peripheral blood, obtained 28 days after the second AZD1222 dose. The chain employs TRBV18 and TRBJ2-3; the D gene could be TRBD1 or TRBD2, each one agreeing over 5 bases. This receptor was identified in an adult who received the AZD1222 COVID-19 vaccine. The DNA sequence is TGTGCCAGCTCCCCTCGGGACGGGAGCACAGATACGCAGTATTTT. Its amino acids are CASSPRDGSTDTQYF.